These 5 T cell receptor beta chains were sequenced from one sample in a study of blood T cell repertoires in COVID-19. Sequencing was performed with immunoSEQ multiplex PCR; in TCRdb, only in-frame clones are kept and a portion is missing. The repertoire holds around 180,000 clones, around 83% seen once, with more than 1.5% in the top ten. Sequenced sample: peripheral blood. The source of these receptors is a human donor in a cohort sampled during active COVID-19.

The chain couples TRBV4-2 to TRBJ2-7; 9 nucleotides line up with TRBD2. In germline, CDR1 is LGHNA, CDR2 YNFKEQ. The CDR3 extends over 19 amino acids. V lost 0 bases, J lost 3 bases, and 15 bases stayed unmatched. The CDR3 region has the DNA TGTGCCAGCAGCCAAGATCTAGCGGGGACCGGACGAGAGGTCTACGAGCAGTACTTC. This codes for CASSQDLAGTGREVYEQYF.

The chain uses TRBV10-3 and TRBJ2-7, with 8 bases lining up with TRBD1. The CDR3 extends over 15 amino acids. Trimming cost V 4 bases and J 2 bases; bases outside gene matches: 7. Germline V lookup: CDR1 ENHRY, CDR2 SYGVKD. CDR3 in DNA: TGTGCCATCAGTGCGCCCCAGGGGGCGGCCTACGAGCAGTACTTC. Amino acids: CAISAPQGAAYEQYF.

V usage is TRBV10-1 and J usage is TRBJ2-1, with 7 nucleotides matching TRBD2. This CDR3 has 14 amino acids. V was clipped by 6 bases and J by 4 bases; unmatched bases: 6. The germline V gene has CDR1 WNHNN and CDR2 SYGVQD (reference sequence). In nucleotides, the CDR3 is TGCGCCAGCAGCGCAGGGACTATTTACAATGAGCAGTTCTTC. This encodes CASSAGTIYNEQFF.

The chain couples TRBV7-3 to TRBJ1-2, with 9 positions matching TRBD1. Germline CDR1 SGHTA, CDR2 FQGTGA. The CDR3 loop spans 14 amino acids. V shed 5 bases, J shed 6 bases, and the junction held 7 bases outside the gene matches. CDR3 amino acids: CASSLGQGSDGYTF. CDR3 DNA: TGTGCCAGCAGCCTCGGACAGGGGAGCGATGGCTACACCTTC.

This chain joins TRBV19 and TRBJ1-6; 9 bases agree with TRBD1. The CDR3 contains 15 residues. With 7 bases clipped from V and 10 bases from J, the junction kept 11 bases outside the gene matches. Germline-derived CDR1 and CDR2 are LNHDA and SQIVND (reference sequence). CDR3 nucleotides: TGTGCCAGTAAAGAAACGGACAGGGGCGGGTCACCCCTCCACTTT. Translating it yields CASKETDRGGSPLHF. Drawing the rest from reference TRBV19 and TRBJ1-6, the complete variable domain is DGGITQSPKYLFRKEGQNVTLSCEQNLNHDAMYWYRQDPGQGLRLIYYSQIVNDFQKGDIAEGYSVSREKKESFPLTVTSAQKNPTAFYLCASKETDRGGSPLHFGNGTRLTVT.